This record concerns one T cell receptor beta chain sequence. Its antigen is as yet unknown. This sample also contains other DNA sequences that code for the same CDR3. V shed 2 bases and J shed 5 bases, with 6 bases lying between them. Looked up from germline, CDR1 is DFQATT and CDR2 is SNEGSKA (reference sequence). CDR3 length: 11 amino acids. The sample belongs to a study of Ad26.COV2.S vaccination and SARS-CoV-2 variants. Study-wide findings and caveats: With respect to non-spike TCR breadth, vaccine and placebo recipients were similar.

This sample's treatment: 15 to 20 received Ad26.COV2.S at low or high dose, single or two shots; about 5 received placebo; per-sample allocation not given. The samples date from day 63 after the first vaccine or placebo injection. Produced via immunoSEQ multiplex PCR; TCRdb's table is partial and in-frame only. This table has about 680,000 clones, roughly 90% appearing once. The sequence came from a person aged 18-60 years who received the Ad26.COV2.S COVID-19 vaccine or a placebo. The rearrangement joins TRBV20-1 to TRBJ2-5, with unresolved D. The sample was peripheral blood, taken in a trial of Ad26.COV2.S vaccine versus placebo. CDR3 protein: CSARFGETQYF. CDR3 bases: TGCAGTGCTAGATTCGGGGAGACCCAGTACTTC.